Each of the 5 T cell receptor beta chains below was sequenced from the same sample in a study of blood T cell repertoires in COVID-19 (dated by TCRdb to 2020 to 2021). Libraries were constructed by the immunoSEQ multiplex PCR assay. Entries here come from immuneACCESS through TCRdb and include only in-frame sequences with V and J called. Some clones fail to appear in such tables; in the studies checked, an unresolved V gene covers under half of the shortfall, and the cause of the remainder is unknown. The sample records roughly 270,000 clones, 88% of which are singletons. The biggest ten clones account for approximately 8.8% of the sample. Sequenced input: peripheral blood. Receptors were obtained from a man between 18 and 35 years old with active or convalescent COVID-19.

The chain carries TRBV11-2 and TRBJ2-5; TRBD2 is a possible D gene (6 bases). The length of the CDR3 is 12 residues. V lost 4 bases, J lost 11 bases, and 14 bases lay in between. Germline assignment: CDR1 SGHAT and CDR2 FQNNGV. The CDR3 DNA reads as TGTGCCAGCAGCTCTAGGGGAGGACGTCAGTACTTC. It encodes CASSSRGGRQYF.

CDR3 loop: CASSRAAQLPPMTQYF. In DNA, the CDR3 is TGCGCCAGCAGCCGAGCCGCCCAATTGCCGCCGATGACGCAGTATTTT. V is TRBV4-1 and J is TRBJ2-3; unclear D gene. CDR3 size: 16 residues. Trimming removed 4 bases at V and 9 bases at J, with 23 bases between. CDR1 and CDR2 (germline): MGHRA, YSYEKL.

The chain combines TRBV29-1 with TRBJ1-1; D possibly corresponds to TRBD1 (5 bases). The CDR3 has 13 amino acids. In germline, CDR1 is SQVTM, CDR2 ANQGSEA. Trimming stripped 5 bases from V and 1 base from J, with 11 bases between. The CDR3 region is CSVKSTGNTEAFF. The CDR3 region has the DNA TGCAGCGTTAAAAGTACAGGGAACACTGAAGCTTTCTTT.

This clone was observed a single time. This chain connects TRBV27 to TRBJ2-3; D perhaps matches TRBD1 (6 bases). V lost 6 bases and J 4 bases, leaving 23 bases between the germline ends. CDR3 size: 17 residues. CDR1 is MNHEY, CDR2 SMNVEV, per germline (reference sequence). The CDR3 region is CASRALSRGRGADTQYF. CDR3 bases: TGTGCCAGCAGGGCCCTTTCCAGGGGACGTGGAGCAGATACGCAGTATTTT.

The chain is built from TRBV2 and TRBJ1-2, with D perhaps TRBD1 (5 bases). This CDR3 spans 15 amino acids. Trimming removed 2 bases at V and 4 bases at J, with 14 bases between. The V gene's germline CDR1 is SNHLY and CDR2 FYNNEI. In nucleotides, the CDR3 is TGTGCCAGCAGTGAAAGGACAATCTTCTTCTATGGCTACACCTTC. Protein: CASSERTIFFYGYTF.